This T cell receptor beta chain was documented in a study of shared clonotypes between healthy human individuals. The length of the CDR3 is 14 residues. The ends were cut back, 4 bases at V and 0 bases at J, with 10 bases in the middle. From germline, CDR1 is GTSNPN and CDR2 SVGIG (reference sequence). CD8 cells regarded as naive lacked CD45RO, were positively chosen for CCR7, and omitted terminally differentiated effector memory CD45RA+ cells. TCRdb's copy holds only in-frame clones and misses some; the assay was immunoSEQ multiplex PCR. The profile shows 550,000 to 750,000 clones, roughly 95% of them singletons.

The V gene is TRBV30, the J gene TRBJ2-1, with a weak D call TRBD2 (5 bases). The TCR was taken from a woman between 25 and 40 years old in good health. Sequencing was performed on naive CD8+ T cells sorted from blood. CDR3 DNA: TGTGCCTGGATAGCGCGGAGCTCCTACAATGAGCAGTTCTTC. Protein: CAWIARSSYNEQFF. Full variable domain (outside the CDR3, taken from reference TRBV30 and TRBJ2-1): SQTIHQWPATLVQPVGSPLSLECTVEGTSNPNLYWYRQAAGRGLQLLFYSVGIGQISSEVPQNLSASRPQDRQFILSSKKLLLSDSGFYLCAWIARSSYNEQFFGPGTRLTVL.